The 13 T cell receptor beta chains below come from one sample, sequenced in a study of blood T cell repertoires in COVID-19. The method was immunoSEQ multiplex PCR; TCRdb's version includes in-frame clones alone and lacks a portion of them. The table includes about 280,000 clones, around 80% detected once. The sequenced sample was PBMCs or T cells enriched from blood (not recorded which). These receptors all come from a man between 35 and 55 years old who had been exposed to COVID-19.

The rearrangement joins TRBV7-2 to TRBJ2-1; tentatively, D is TRBD2 (5 bases). Germline loops: CDR1 SGHTA, CDR2 FQGNSA. The V end was cut by 4 bases, the J end by 0 bases, with 13 bases between. The CDR3 contains 16 residues. The CDR3 loop is CASSSGAVSSYNEQFF. As DNA, the CDR3 is TGTGCCAGCAGCTCTGGAGCGGTTAGCTCCTACAATGAGCAGTTCTTC.

The rearrangement links TRBV7-3 to TRBJ1-1; 11 bases are a match to TRBD1. J gave up 0 bases and V 4 bases, and 4 bases lay outside the gene matches. The CDR3 totals 16 residues. From germline, CDR1 is SGHTA and CDR2 FQGTGA. The CDR3 is CASSSGQGVLNTEAFF. In nucleotides, the CDR3 is TGTGCCAGCAGCTCGGGACAGGGGGTCTTGAACACTGAAGCTTTCTTT.

The chain is built from TRBV11-2 and TRBJ1-4; D may be TRBD1 (5 bases). Germline CDR1 is SGHAT and CDR2 is FQNNGV. CDR3 length equals 12 residues. Trimming stripped 3 bases from V and 14 bases from J, with 13 bases between. The CDR3 is CASSFYPEGLFF. The DNA for the CDR3 is TGTGCCAGCAGCTTCTACCCGGAGGGGCTGTTTTTT. The complete variable domain, with remaining parts taken from reference TRBV11-2 and TRBJ1-4, reads EAGVAQSPRYKIIEKRQSVAFWCNPISGHATLYWYQQILGQGPKLLIQFQNNGVVDDSQLPKDRFSAERLKGVDSTLKIQPAKLEDSAVYLCASSFYPEGLFFGSGTQLSVL.

The chain uses TRBV7-2 and TRBJ2-7; 12 nucleotides match TRBD2. V gave up 5 bases and J gave up 6 bases; unmatched junction bases: 11. CDR3 size: 16 residues. CDR1 and CDR2 (germline): SGHTA, FQGNSA. CDR3 loop: CASSLLLLAGGGEQYF. As DNA, the CDR3 is TGTGCCAGCAGCCTCCTCTTACTAGCGGGGGGAGGCGAGCAGTACTTC.

The chain carries TRBV6-5 and TRBJ2-1; 9 bases line up with TRBD2. There are 15 residues in the CDR3. Looked up from germline, CDR1 is MNHEY and CDR2 is SVGAGI. The junction had 6 bases not matched to a gene; V was cut back by 5 bases and J by 4 bases. The CDR3 here is CASSTLAGSYNEQFF. The CDR3 DNA sequence: TGTGCCAGCAGTACACTAGCGGGCTCGTACAATGAGCAGTTCTTC.

The V and J genes are TRBV12-3 or TRBV12-4 and TRBJ2-7, with 9 nucleotides matching TRBD1. V lost 6 bases and J lost 5; bases outside the gene matches: 5. This CDR3 has 13 amino acids. This CDR3 reads CASSRDRADEQYF. CDR3 bases: TGTGCCAGCAGCCGGGACAGGGCGGACGAGCAGTACTTC.

The chain carries TRBV7-3 and TRBJ2-7; possibly TRBD1 for D (7 bases). This CDR3 is built from 13 residues. Trimming took 5 bases from V and 4 from J, leaving 12 bases between them. CDR1 and CDR2 (germline): SGHTA, FQGTGA. CDR3 in DNA: TGTGCCAGCAGCCGGGACAGCGGGTACGAGCAGTACTTC. This sequence encodes CASSRDSGYEQYF.

This rearrangement joins TRBV18 to TRBJ1-4, with no clear D. The germline V gene encodes CDR1 KGHSH and CDR2 LQKENI. The CDR3 is 17 amino acids. The germline V and J ends were trimmed by 3 bases and 4 bases, with 18 bases remaining between them. CDR3 nucleotides: TGTGCCAGCTCACCCACATCACGCCACGGCGGTAATGAAAAACTGTTTTTT. Its protein product is CASSPTSRHGGNEKLFF. Drawing the rest from reference TRBV18 and TRBJ1-4, the complete variable domain is NAGVMQNPRHLVRRRGQEARLRCSPMKGHSHVYWYRQLPEEGLKFMVYLQKENIIDESGMPKERFSAEFPKEGPSILRIQQVVRGDSAAYFCASSPTSRHGGNEKLFFGSGTQLSVL.

The rearrangement joins TRBV19 to TRBJ1-5, with TRBD1 matching over 11 bases. With 8 bases clipped from V and 9 bases from J, the junction kept 9 bases outside the gene matches. This CDR3 is 14 amino acids long. Germline lookup yields CDR1 LNHDA and CDR2 SQIVND (reference sequence). This chain's CDR3 is CASGTGGNPRPQHF. In nucleotides, the CDR3 is TGTGCCAGTGGGACAGGGGGTAACCCCCGGCCCCAGCATTTT.

The V call is TRBV2, the J call TRBJ1-4; D is uncertain. This CDR3 has 15 residues. V was cut by 10 bases and J by 4 bases, with 19 bases left in between. Per the germline V gene, CDR1 is SNHLY and CDR2 is FYNNEI. The CDR3 DNA follows: TGTGCCAACGGACCCCCGAGGGCCTTTAATGAAAAACTGTTTTTT. The encoded protein is CANGPPRAFNEKLFF. The full variable domain, in which reference TRBV2 and TRBJ1-4 provide the parts outside the CDR3, is EPEVTQTPSHQVTQMGQEVILRCVPISNHLYFYWYRQILGQKVEFLVSFYNNEISEKSEIFDDQFSVERPDGSNFTLKIRSTKLEDSAMYFCANGPPRAFNEKLFFGSGTQLSVL.

This clone has a handful of counts. The V and J genes are TRBV3-1 (or the pseudogene TRBV3-2) and TRBJ2-7; 8 bases line up with TRBD2. V dropped 2 bases and J dropped 7; count of bases not matched to a gene: 7. Germline loops: CDR1 LGHDT, CDR2 YNNKEL (reference sequence). The CDR3 runs to 14 residues. The CDR3 loop is CASSQWGLVPEQYF. CDR3 in DNA: TGTGCCAGCAGCCAATGGGGACTAGTTCCGGAGCAGTACTTC.

The chain uses TRBV18 and TRBJ2-3, with 10 bases lining up with TRBD1. CDR1 KGHSH and CDR2 LQKENI come from the germline V gene. The CDR3 sequence is 16 residues long. The ends lost 2 bases at V and 4 bases at J; junction bases unmatched: 6. CDR3: CASSPKTGGYADTQYF. The CDR3 bases are TGTGCCAGCTCACCAAAGACAGGGGGCTACGCAGATACGCAGTATTTT.

This sequence joins TRBV5-1 and TRBJ1-1; D unresolved. This CDR3 region has 15 residues. The germline V and J ends were trimmed by 0 bases and 2 bases, with 11 bases remaining between them. Germline CDR1 and CDR2: SGHRS and YFSETQ. CDR3 protein: CASSLEPRQNTEAFF. The CDR3 nucleotides are TGCGCCAGCAGCTTGGAACCGCGCCAAAACACTGAAGCTTTCTTT.